The rows below give T cell receptor beta chains drawn from one sample of a study of human thymus T cells. The table came from immunoSEQ multiplex PCR; TCRdb's copy has only in-frame clones and leaves some out. Counted here are 35,000 to 55,000 clones, approximately 93% occurring once; the ten biggest clones make up roughly 0.13%. The sample taken for sequencing was blood. The receptor source for this set is a boy younger than two with a congenital heart defect but otherwise immunologically healthy. Each CDR3 is given with its conserved first and last residue. A D gene is named only where the DNA matches it firmly. Clone size is stated in some rows and not others, as once, few, many or a class when expanded.

clone_size: -; cdr3_length: 13; v_call: TRBV6-5; j_call: TRBJ1-2; d_call: -; cdr3_nt: TGTGCCAGCAGTTACGGACAAAACTATGGCTACACCTTC; cdr3_aa: CASSYGQNYGYTF
clone_size: -; cdr3_length: 14; v_call: TRBV7-6; j_call: TRBJ1-6; d_call: -; cdr3_nt: TGTGCCAGCAGCTTTAGTGGGGAAGGGTCACCCCTCCACTTT; cdr3_aa: CASSFSGEGSPLHF
clone_size: -; cdr3_length: 15; v_call: TRBV28; j_call: TRBJ1-5; d_call: -; cdr3_nt: TGTGCCAGCATGTACGGGGGCTCGGGCAATCAGCCCCAGCATTTT; cdr3_aa: CASMYGGSGNQPQHF
clone_size: -; cdr3_length: 14; v_call: TRBV5-1; j_call: TRBJ1-6; d_call: TRBD1; cdr3_nt: TGCGCCAGCAGCTTGACAGGGGGGAATTCACCCCTCCACTTT; cdr3_aa: CASSLTGGNSPLHF
clone_size: -; cdr3_length: 14; v_call: TRBV5-1; j_call: TRBJ1-3; d_call: TRBD1; cdr3_nt: TGCGCCAGCAGCTCGGACAGGGGAGGAAACACCATATATTTT; cdr3_aa: CASSSDRGGNTIYF
clone_size: -; cdr3_length: 11; v_call: TRBV11-3; j_call: TRBJ1-1; d_call: -; cdr3_nt: TGTGCCAGCAGCTTAGGGACTGAAGCTTTCTTT; cdr3_aa: CASSLGTEAFF
clone_size: -; cdr3_length: 14; v_call: TRBV9; j_call: TRBJ1-2; d_call: -; cdr3_nt: TGTGCCAGCAGCGTAGCTGGGACCTTTAATGGCTACACCTTC; cdr3_aa: CASSVAGTFNGYTF
clone_size: -; cdr3_length: 14; v_call: TRBV11-2; j_call: TRBJ2-1; d_call: TRBD2; cdr3_nt: TGTGCCAGCAGCGCCCAGACTAGCAGAAATGAGCAGTTCTTC; cdr3_aa: CASSAQTSRNEQFF
clone_size: -; cdr3_length: 14; v_call: TRBV28; j_call: TRBJ2-7; d_call: -; cdr3_nt: TGTGCCAGCAGTTTAGGGCGACAGGTCTACGAGCAGTACTTC; cdr3_aa: CASSLGRQVYEQYF
clone_size: -; cdr3_length: 13; v_call: TRBV2; j_call: TRBJ1-2; d_call: TRBD1; cdr3_nt: TGTGCCAGCAGTCGACAGGGGCGCTATGGCTACACCTTC; cdr3_aa: CASSRQGRYGYTF
clone_size: -; cdr3_length: 18; v_call: TRBV4-2; j_call: TRBJ2-5; d_call: TRBD1; cdr3_nt: TGTGCCAGCAGCCAAGGGCCCCTTGACAGGGGGCGAGAGGAGACCCAGTACTTC; cdr3_aa: CASSQGPLDRGREETQYF
clone_size: -; cdr3_length: 15; v_call: TRBV7-9; j_call: TRBJ1-3; d_call: -; cdr3_nt: TGTGCCAGCAGCTTAGGGGGGGCGGCTGGAAACACCATATATTTT; cdr3_aa: CASSLGGAAGNTIYF
clone_size: -; cdr3_length: 16; v_call: TRBV7-2; j_call: TRBJ2-7; d_call: TRBD1; cdr3_nt: TGTGCCAGCAGGTACCAAGGGACAGAGAGAGTCTACGAGCAGTACTTC; cdr3_aa: CASRYQGTERVYEQYF
clone_size: -; cdr3_length: 14; v_call: TRBV5-1; j_call: TRBJ2-7; d_call: -; cdr3_nt: TGCGCCAGCAGCGCCTCTGGGGGGCTCTACGAGCAGTACTTC; cdr3_aa: CASSASGGLYEQYF
clone_size: once; cdr3_length: 18; v_call: TRBV11-2; j_call: TRBJ2-1; d_call: TRBD2; cdr3_nt: TGTGCCAGCAGCCATCCTAGGGTGGGACTAGCGATATACAATGAGCAGTTCTTC; cdr3_aa: CASSHPRVGLAIYNEQFF
clone_size: -; cdr3_length: 13; v_call: TRBV29-1; j_call: TRBJ2-5; d_call: -; cdr3_nt: TGCAGCGTTGAGGGCTCAGTTCAAGAGACCCAGTACTTC; cdr3_aa: CSVEGSVQETQYF
clone_size: -; cdr3_length: 17; v_call: TRBV10-3; j_call: TRBJ2-2; d_call: TRBD2; cdr3_nt: TGTGCCATCAAAATAGGACTAGCGGGGGAAGAAGCCGGGGAGCTGTTTTTT; cdr3_aa: CAIKIGLAGEEAGELFF
clone_size: -; cdr3_length: 16; v_call: TRBV2; j_call: TRBJ2-7; d_call: TRBD1; cdr3_nt: TGTGCCAGCATTGTAGAACCGGGACAGGGCTCCTACGAGCAGTACTTC; cdr3_aa: CASIVEPGQGSYEQYF
clone_size: once; cdr3_length: 13; v_call: TRBV29-1; j_call: TRBJ2-1; d_call: -; cdr3_nt: TGCAGCGCAGAGGGCGAATCCTACAATGAGCAGTTCTTC; cdr3_aa: CSAEGESYNEQFF